The T cell receptor (beta chain) described here comes from a study of T cells after yellow fever vaccination. Points from the study as a whole: Across the CD4 and CD8 compartments, a small share of clonotypes was present in both. Post-booster repertoires again held most primary-vaccination clones (roughly 95% CD4, about 88% CD8).

The CDR3 is 14 amino acids. The germline CDR1 and CDR2 sequences are SGHDT and YYEEEE. V was trimmed by 4 bases and J by 1 base, leaving 8 bases between them. TCRdb re-analysed the 5' RACE reads in MiXCR, keeping a single row per CDR3 protein. The table has 450,000 to 650,000 distinct CDR3 sequences, roughly 12% seen once. As to this clonotype: What it binds is not known.

Here the sequenced sample was PBMCs, taken on the day of the yellow fever booster vaccination. The sequence was obtained from a man aged 30 to 39 who received the YFV17D yellow fever vaccine. The rearrangement joins TRBV5-6 to TRBJ2-2; D is undetermined. The CDR3 sequence is CASSPDLNTGELFF. In DNA form, the CDR3 reads TGTGCCAGCAGCCCGGACCTGAACACCGGGGAGCTGTTTTTT.